This T cell receptor beta chain was captured by sequencing in a study of OX40 agonist ivuxolimab in advanced cancers. In the study overall: Clinicians treated patients with ivuxolimab, an agonistic anti-OX40 (CD134) antibody. Cancers in dose escalation were hepatocellular, melanoma, renal cell and head and neck. Study-level points and caveats: Still undetermined is the antigen specificity of the expanded peripheral T cells. Researchers report that CD8+ T cells had, on average, more expanded clones than CD4+.

Germline loops: CDR1 LGHNA, CDR2 YNFKEQ. The junction had 9 bases not matched to a gene; V was cut back by 1 base and J by 3 bases. This CDR3 contains 17 residues. Method: immunoSEQ multiplex PCR; TCRdb's copy keeps in-frame clones and lacks some. This sample carries some 58,000 clones, about 89% of them seen once, and the ten largest clones take roughly 0.75%. Comments on this clone: Its target is unknown.

The clonotype was recovered from an adult with an advanced solid tumor such as melanoma, head and neck, liver or kidney cancer. Sequenced material: CD4+ or CD8+ T cells sorted from blood, taken in a trial of the OX40 agonist ivuxolimab. The V call is TRBV4-2, the J call TRBJ2-7; 10 nucleotides match TRBD2. The chain's CDR3 is CASSQVALAGTFYEQYF. The CDR3 region has the DNA TGTGCCAGCAGCCAAGTGGCACTAGCGGGAACCTTCTACGAGCAGTACTTC.